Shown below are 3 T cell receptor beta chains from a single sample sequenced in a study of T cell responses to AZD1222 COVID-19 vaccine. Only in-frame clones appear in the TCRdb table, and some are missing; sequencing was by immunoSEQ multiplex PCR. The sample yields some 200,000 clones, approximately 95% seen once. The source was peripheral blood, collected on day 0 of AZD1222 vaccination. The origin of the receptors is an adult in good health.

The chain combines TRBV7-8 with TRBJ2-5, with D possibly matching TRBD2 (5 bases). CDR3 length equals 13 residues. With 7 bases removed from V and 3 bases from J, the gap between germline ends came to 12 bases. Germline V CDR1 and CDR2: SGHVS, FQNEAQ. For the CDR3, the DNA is TGTGCCAGCAACAAGGACTGGAAAGAGACCCAGTACTTC. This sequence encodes CASNKDWKETQYF.

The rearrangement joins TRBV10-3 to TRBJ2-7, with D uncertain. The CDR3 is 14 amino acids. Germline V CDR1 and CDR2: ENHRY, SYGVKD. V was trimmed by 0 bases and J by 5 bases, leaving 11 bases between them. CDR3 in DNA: TGTGCCATCAGTGAGTCGGCCGTTCTCGACGAGCAGTACTTC. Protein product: CAISESAVLDEQYF.

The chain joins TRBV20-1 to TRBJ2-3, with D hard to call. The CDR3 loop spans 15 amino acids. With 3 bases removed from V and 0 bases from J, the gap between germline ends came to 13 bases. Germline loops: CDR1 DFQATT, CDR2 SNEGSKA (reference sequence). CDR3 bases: TGCAGTGCTAGTTTGCAGAGAACTAGCACAGATACGCAGTATTTT. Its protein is CSASLQRTSTDTQYF.